The 27 T cell receptor beta chains below were found in one sample sequenced in a study of blood T cell repertoires in COVID-19. The method was immunoSEQ multiplex PCR; TCRdb's version includes in-frame clones alone and lacks a portion of them. The sample consists of about 180,000 clones, about 81% of them appearing once. The sample consisted of peripheral blood. All receptors derive from a woman older than 75 with COVID-19, enrolled during active disease.

This clone was counted a single time. The V call is TRBV2, the J call TRBJ1-1; maybe TRBD1 (6 bases). Germline V gene data show CDR1 as SNHLY and CDR2 as FYNNEI. This CDR3 is 13 amino acids long. The V and J ends lost 5 bases and 5 bases respectively, with 12 bases between them. This CDR3 is CASSTTGRTEAFF. The DNA of the CDR3 is TGTGCCAGCAGTACCACAGGGCGTACTGAAGCTTTCTTT.

V is TRBV6-6 and J is TRBJ2-2; 7 bases fit TRBD2. The V gene end was trimmed by 5 bases and the J gene end by 6 bases; junction bases not matched to a gene: 12. Germline V gene data show CDR1 as MNHNY and CDR2 as SVGAGI (reference sequence). The CDR3 runs to 16 residues. CDR3 loop: CASSGRVGEQAGELFF. In nucleotides, the CDR3 is TGTGCCAGCAGTGGGAGGGTCGGGGAACAAGCCGGGGAGCTGTTTTTT.

The chain recombines TRBV7-6 with TRBJ2-2; 15 bases line up with TRBD2. The CDR3 extends over 18 amino acids. CDR1 and CDR2 from the germline V gene are SGHVS and FNYEAQ. The V and J ends lost 5 bases and 2 bases, in that order; junction bases with no gene match: 6. CDR3 loop: CASSRGLAGGTNTGELFF. The CDR3 nucleotides read TGTGCCAGCAGCCGCGGACTAGCGGGGGGGACTAACACCGGGGAGCTGTTTTTT.

The rearrangement joins TRBV27 to TRBJ2-3, with TRBD2 as a possible D gene (7 bases). Germline CDR1 and CDR2: MNHEY and SMNVEV (reference sequence). V was clipped by 2 bases and J by 1 base, with 10 bases between them. The CDR3 consists of 15 residues. Written as DNA, the CDR3 is TGTGCCAGCAGTTTAACGGGGGGCGGCACAGATACGCAGTATTTT. Translating it yields CASSLTGGGTDTQYF.

Regarding this clone: Distinct nucleotide sequences in the sample also encode this CDR3. V usage is TRBV3-1 (or the pseudogene TRBV3-2) and J usage is TRBJ2-1, with D unclear. CDR3 length equals 12 residues. CDR1 is LGHDT and CDR2 is YNNKEL in the germline V gene (reference sequence). Trimming pared 4 bases from V and 8 bases from J, leaving 9 bases between. CDR3 DNA: TGTGCCAGCAGCCTACAGCCTTATGAGCAGTTCTTC. This codes for CASSLQPYEQFF.

The J gene is TRBJ2-2, the V gene TRBV4-3, with D possibly being TRBD2 (6 bases). The V gene's germline CDR1 is LGHNA and CDR2 YSLEER. The V end was cut by 0 bases, the J end by 2 bases, with 13 bases between. CDR3 length: 17 residues. This CDR3 reads CASSQDSAGYNTGELFF. DNA for the CDR3: TGCGCCAGCAGCCAAGATAGTGCGGGGTATAACACCGGGGAGCTGTTTTTT.

The rearrangement joins TRBV2 to TRBJ2-7; possible D gene TRBD1, 6 bases. Germline assignment: CDR1 SNHLY and CDR2 FYNNEI. Between the trimmed V and J ends, which lost 8 bases and 5 bases, there was a span of 13 bases. CDR3 length: 12 residues. This CDR3 reads CASRTTGNEQYF. CDR3 nucleotides: TGTGCCAGCCGCACAACAGGGAACGAGCAGTACTTC.

The chain combines TRBV7-2 with TRBJ2-7; D is perhaps TRBD2 (6 bases). V shed 2 bases and J shed 6 bases, with 11 bases lying between them. The V gene's germline CDR1 is SGHTA and CDR2 FQGNSA. This CDR3 contains 13 residues. The CDR3 DNA is TGTGCCAGCAGCTTAAATTCGCGGGGCGAGCAGTACTTC. Translating it yields CASSLNSRGEQYF.

The J gene is TRBJ2-1, the V gene TRBV24-1, with 7 nucleotides matching TRBD2. J lost 9 bases, V lost 1 base, and 11 bases had no gene match. The CDR3 spans 16 residues. Germline CDR1 and CDR2: KGHDR and SFDVKD. CDR3 amino acids: CATSDLAKGRGSEQFF. The CDR3 bases are TGTGCCACCAGTGATTTAGCGAAGGGGAGGGGATCTGAGCAGTTCTTC.

This clone appeared once. The rearrangement links TRBV18 to TRBJ2-1; 8 nucleotides match TRBD2. With 3 bases clipped from V and 3 bases from J, the junction kept 7 bases outside the gene matches. The CDR3 is made up of 16 amino acids. Germline values: CDR1 KGHSH, CDR2 LQKENI. The CDR3 nucleotides read TGTGCCAGCTCACCTCTGCGGGAGGTACTCTACAATGAGCAGTTCTTC. Protein product: CASSPLREVLYNEQFF. The variable domain in full, completed from reference TRBV18 and TRBJ2-1, reads NAGVMQNPRHLVRRRGQEARLRCSPMKGHSHVYWYRQLPEEGLKFMVYLQKENIIDESGMPKERFSAEFPKEGPSILRIQQVVRGDSAAYFCASSPLREVLYNEQFFGPGTRLTVL.

The genes are TRBV25-1 and TRBJ2-7, with 8 positions matching TRBD1. The length of the CDR3 is 11 residues. The J segment lost 4 bases and the V segment lost 8 bases, leaving 1 base of the junction unmatched. Per the germline V gene, CDR1 is MGHDK and CDR2 is SYGVNS. CDR3 bases: TGTGCCAGCGGACAGGGTTACGAGCAGTACTTC. This sequence encodes CASGQGYEQYF.

This chain connects TRBV27 to TRBJ2-6; TRBD2 might be the D (6 bases). The CDR3 length is 16 residues. The germline V and J ends were trimmed by 2 bases and 0 bases, with 8 bases remaining between them. CDR1 MNHEY and CDR2 SMNVEV come from the germline V gene (reference sequence). In DNA, the CDR3 is TGTGCCAGCAGTTTAAGGAGGGGCTCTGGGGCCAACGTCCTGACTTTC. Encoded protein: CASSLRRGSGANVLTF. Filled out from reference TRBV27 and TRBJ2-6, the complete variable domain reads EAQVTQNPRYLITVTGKKLTVTCSQNMNHEYMSWYRQDPGLGLRQIYYSMNVEVTDKGDVPEGYKVSRKEKRNFPLILESPSPNQTSLYFCASSLRRGSGANVLTFGAGSRLTVL.

This clone was found once. The chain has TRBV5-6 and TRBJ2-7; maybe TRBD2 (5 bases). Germline CDR1 is SGHDT and CDR2 is YYEEEE. CDR3 size: 15 residues. Between the trimmed V and J ends, which lost 1 base and 6 bases, there was a span of 17 bases. CDR3 loop: CASSLFSGIRFEQYF. For the CDR3, the DNA is TGTGCCAGCAGCTTGTTCTCCGGGATCAGGTTCGAGCAGTACTTC.

The table lists this clone with a few counts. V gene TRBV4-1 combines with J gene TRBJ2-2; 8 bases are shared with TRBD1. Germline V gives CDR1 MGHRA, CDR2 YSYEKL. The junction had 3 bases not matched to a gene; V was cut back by 1 base and J by 2 bases. The CDR3 totals 16 residues. CDR3 in DNA: TGCGCCAGCAGCCAAGGACCAGGGGGCAACACCGGGGAGCTGTTTTTT. It yields the protein CASSQGPGGNTGELFF.

J is TRBJ2-2 and V is TRBV4-3; a possible D gene is TRBD1 (5 bases). Trimming pared 3 bases from V and 6 bases from J, leaving 23 bases between. Germline V CDR1 and CDR2: LGHNA, YSLEER. This CDR3 spans 18 amino acids. The CDR3 here is CASSHHPNVRVRAGELFF. CDR3 in DNA: TGCGCCAGCAGCCATCATCCCAACGTCAGGGTTAGGGCCGGGGAGCTGTTTTTT.

This clone appeared a few times. Other DNA sequences in the sample encode the same CDR3. The genes are TRBV7-2 and TRBJ1-2; 8 nucleotides agree with TRBD1. Looked up from germline, CDR1 is SGHTA and CDR2 is FQGNSA. CDR3 size: 15 residues. Unmatched junction bases numbered 5, after V lost 0 bases and J lost 5 bases. CDR3 sequence: CASSLAGTGAYGYTF. The CDR3, as DNA: TGTGCCAGCAGCTTAGCTGGGACAGGAGCTTATGGCTACACCTTC.

The chain joins TRBV2 to TRBJ2-1; D possibly corresponds to TRBD2 (6 bases). V was cut by 6 bases and J by 1 base, with 13 bases left in between. Germline-derived CDR1 and CDR2 are SNHLY and FYNNEI. This CDR3 region has 15 residues. The CDR3: CASSRLEGSYNEQFF. In nucleotides, the CDR3 is TGTGCCAGCAGCAGACTGGAGGGGTCCTACAATGAGCAGTTCTTC.

In its sample, this clone was seen once. CDR3 region: CASSIGQRVNYGYTF. The CDR3 DNA sequence: TGTGCCAGTAGTATTGGGCAGAGAGTTAACTATGGCTACACCTTC. This chain links TRBV19 with TRBJ1-2; D remains ambiguous. The ends were cut back, 3 bases at V and 1 base at J, with 12 bases in the middle. The CDR3 contains 15 residues. Germline values: CDR1 LNHDA, CDR2 SQIVND (reference sequence).

J is TRBJ2-1 and V is TRBV5-4; TRBD2 might be the D (5 bases). This CDR3 comprises 15 residues. Trimming left V 2 bases short and J 1 base short, with 10 bases between. Per germline, CDR1 SGHNT and CDR2 YYREEE (reference sequence). CDR3 coding DNA: TGTGCCAGCAGCTTAATAGAGGGATCCTACAATGAGCAGTTCTTC. Protein sequence: CASSLIEGSYNEQFF. Drawing the rest from reference TRBV5-4 and TRBJ2-1, the complete variable domain is ETGVTQSPTHLIKTRGQQVTLRCSSQSGHNTVSWYQQALGQGPQFIFQYYREEENGRGNFPPRFSGLQFPNYSSELNVNALELDDSALYLCASSLIEGSYNEQFFGPGTRLTVL.

CDR3 in DNA: TGTGCCAGTAGTATCCCCGGGGAGATGGAAAAACTGTTTTTT. This translates into CASSIPGEMEKLFF. The genes are TRBV19 and TRBJ1-4; no firm D call. CDR3 size: 14 residues. Germline V gene lookup returns CDR1 LNHDA and CDR2 SQIVND (reference sequence). Trimming removed 3 bases from V and 8 bases from J, with 13 bases in between.

This clone was detected only a few times. The chain has TRBV28 and TRBJ1-1; D unclear. This CDR3 has 14 residues. CDR1 and CDR2 (germline): MDHEN, SYDVKM. V dropped 7 bases and J dropped 3 bases, with 15 bases sitting between them. The CDR3 sequence is CASTGRPGYTEAFF. DNA of the CDR3: TGTGCCAGCACAGGCCGTCCCGGTTACACTGAAGCTTTCTTT.

This chain connects TRBV28 to TRBJ1-4, with D tentatively TRBD1 (6 bases). This CDR3 is built from 16 residues. Germline CDR1 MDHEN, CDR2 SYDVKM. Trimming removed 1 base at V and 3 bases at J, with 12 bases between. The DNA of the CDR3 is TGTGCCAGCAGTTTATACAGGGCGGTGTCTAATGAAAAACTGTTTTTT. It codes for CASSLYRAVSNEKLFF.

The chain joins TRBV28 to TRBJ1-2, with no clear D. Per germline, CDR1 MDHEN and CDR2 SYDVKM. The CDR3 is 11 amino acids. The V end lost 3 bases, the J end lost 4 bases, and 3 bases lay between the germline ends. The CDR3, as DNA: TGTGCCAGCAGTTTCGTCTATGGCTACACCTTC. Its protein is CASSFVYGYTF.

The genes are TRBV3-1 (or the pseudogene TRBV3-2) and TRBJ1-3; 7 bases are a match to TRBD1. The CDR3 spans 16 residues. Germline V lookup: CDR1 LGHDT, CDR2 YNNKEL (reference sequence). The ends lost 6 bases at V and 3 bases at J; junction bases unmatched: 11. The chain's CDR3 is CASSPQGGFRGNTIYF. The CDR3 DNA follows: TGTGCCAGCAGTCCACAAGGGGGCTTTCGTGGAAACACCATATATTTT.

The genes are TRBV3-1 (or the pseudogene TRBV3-2) and TRBJ2-2; 7 bases fit TRBD1. Trimming cost V 1 base and J 1 base; bases outside gene matches: 9. CDR3 size: 18 residues. CDR1 and CDR2 (germline): LGHDT, YNNKEL (reference sequence). CDR3 residues: CASSQVITRTGNTGELFF. In DNA form, the CDR3 reads TGTGCCAGCAGCCAAGTCATCACGAGGACAGGGAACACCGGGGAGCTGTTTTTT.

The J gene is TRBJ2-1, the V gene TRBV18; D is uncertain. From germline, CDR1 is KGHSH and CDR2 LQKENI. V lost 4 bases, J lost 7 bases, and 8 bases lay in between. CDR3 length equals 12 residues. CDR3: CASSQEWNEQFF. In DNA, the CDR3 is TGTGCCAGCTCACAGGAGTGGAATGAGCAGTTCTTC.

This chain connects TRBV3-1 (or the pseudogene TRBV3-2) to TRBJ2-3, with TRBD1 matching over 8 bases. Germline CDR1 reads LGHDT; CDR2 reads YNNKEL (reference sequence). This CDR3 is built from 15 residues. Trimming removed 4 bases from V and 3 bases from J; junction bases left unmatched: 6. This chain's CDR3 is CASSPTGGRTDTQYF. The CDR3 coding sequence is TGTGCCAGCAGCCCTACAGGGGGGAGAACAGATACGCAGTATTTT.